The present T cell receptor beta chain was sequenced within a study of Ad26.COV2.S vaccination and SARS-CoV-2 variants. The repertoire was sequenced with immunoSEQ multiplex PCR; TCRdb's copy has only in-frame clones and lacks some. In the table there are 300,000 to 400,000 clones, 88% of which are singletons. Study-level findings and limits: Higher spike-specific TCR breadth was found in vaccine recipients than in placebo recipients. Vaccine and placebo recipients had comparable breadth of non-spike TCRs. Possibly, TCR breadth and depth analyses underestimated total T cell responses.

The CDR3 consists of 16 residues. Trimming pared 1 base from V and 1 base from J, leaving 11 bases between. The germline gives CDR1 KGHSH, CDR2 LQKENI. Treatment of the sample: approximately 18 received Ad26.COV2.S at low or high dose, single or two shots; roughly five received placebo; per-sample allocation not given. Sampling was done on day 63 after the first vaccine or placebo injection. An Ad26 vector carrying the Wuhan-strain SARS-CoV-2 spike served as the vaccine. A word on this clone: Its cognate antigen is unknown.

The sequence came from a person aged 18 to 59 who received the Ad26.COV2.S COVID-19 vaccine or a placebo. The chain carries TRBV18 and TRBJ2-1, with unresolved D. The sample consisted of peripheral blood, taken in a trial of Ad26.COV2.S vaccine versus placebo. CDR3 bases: TGTGCCAGCTCACCACTTCTGGTGGTATCCTACAATGAGCAGTTCTTC. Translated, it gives CASSPLLVVSYNEQFF. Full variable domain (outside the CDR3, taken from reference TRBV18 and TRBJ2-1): NAGVMQNPRHLVRRRGQEARLRCSPMKGHSHVYWYRQLPEEGLKFMVYLQKENIIDESGMPKERFSAEFPKEGPSILRIQQVVRGDSAAYFCASSPLLVVSYNEQFFGPGTRLTVL.